This TCR beta chain emerged from a study of blood T cell repertoires in COVID-19 (dated by TCRdb to about 2020). Broadly, across the study: Samples covering the acute and convalescent phases of COVID-19 were provided by collaborators in the United States, Italy and Spain. The material from the prospective study consisted of cDNA or gDNA derived from T cells, B-cell-depleted T cells, or PBMCs. The dataset comprised deeply sampled blood TCRbeta repertoires from subjects exposed to, actively infected with, or recovered from COVID-19. The repertoires were released in a freely available public database meant as a resource for research on the immune response to SARS-CoV-2. The samples were drawn from the first 160 participants of the ongoing ImmuneRACE study and from 1,254 subjects provided by 6 global collaborators. Nearly every sample came with metadata listing a de-identified subject ID, COVID-19 status, age in years and sex. Where HLA class I and class II types were available, the types were taken from metadata supplied by the sample provider, not from assay-based typing. Paper-wide results and their limitations: The quantity of clinical and demographic metadata differed by source and by participant and was supplied without curation.

The immunoSEQ Assay, a bias-controlled multiplex PCR, was used to amplify TCRbeta CDR3 regions from genomic DNA. For the original study's pipeline: Within the assay, amplification of reference gene primers was used to estimate how many nucleated cells each sample contained. To quantify the absolute abundance of each unique TCRbeta CDR3 rearrangement, sequence reads were collapsed and filtered. For each sample, productive Simpson clonality was calculated by taking the square root of Simpson's diversity index across productive rearrangements. TCRdb holds this immuneACCESS table with in-frame rearrangements only. Some clones are missing; in checked studies, unresolved V genes explain under half, and the rest has no known cause. Clone size and the V and J calls come from that table; the DNA yielded D and trimming. In all, the sample holds a few hundred thousand clones, and around 89% of those were seen once. The ten largest account for roughly 8.3% of the sample.

Taken from cysteine to phenylalanine, the CDR3 has 15 residues. CDR3 DNA is the only sequence kept; it has 45 bases, read in frame from the first base. Trimming removed 3 bases from V and 2 bases from J; the gene matches leave 6 bases unexplained. CDR1 and CDR2, per the germline V gene, are ENHRY and SYGVKD. With regard to this clone: Its recognized antigen is unknown. Within one base of it there is no much larger clone, and no base qualities were kept.

Participants in the prospective study were aged about 18 to 95 years, lived in some 24 United States geographic areas, and enrolled through a virtual design. Cohort assignment in the prospective study relied on participant-reported clinical history from a screening survey and a study questionnaire. ImmuneRACE Cohort 3 recovered participants were defined by two consecutive negative NP/OP PCR tests, healthcare professional clearance, or symptom resolution. In the prospective study, mobile phlebotomists collected whole blood, serum and a nasopharyngeal or oropharyngeal swab from each participant. Additional blood draws and questionnaires over an approximately 2-month period could optionally be provided by prospective study participants. Prospective study blood samples were shipped either frozen or at room temperature before DNA extraction.

The sequence is built from TRBV10-3 and TRBJ2-7; the central 8 bases match TRBD1. This clonotype was sampled from a man in his forties or fifties who had recovered from COVID-19. Sequencing input: PBMCs or T cells enriched from blood (not recorded which). In nucleotides, the sequence is TGTGCCATCAGTGACTCCTGGGACAGGCCCTACGAGCAGTACTTC. Protein translation: CAISDSWDRPYEQYF.